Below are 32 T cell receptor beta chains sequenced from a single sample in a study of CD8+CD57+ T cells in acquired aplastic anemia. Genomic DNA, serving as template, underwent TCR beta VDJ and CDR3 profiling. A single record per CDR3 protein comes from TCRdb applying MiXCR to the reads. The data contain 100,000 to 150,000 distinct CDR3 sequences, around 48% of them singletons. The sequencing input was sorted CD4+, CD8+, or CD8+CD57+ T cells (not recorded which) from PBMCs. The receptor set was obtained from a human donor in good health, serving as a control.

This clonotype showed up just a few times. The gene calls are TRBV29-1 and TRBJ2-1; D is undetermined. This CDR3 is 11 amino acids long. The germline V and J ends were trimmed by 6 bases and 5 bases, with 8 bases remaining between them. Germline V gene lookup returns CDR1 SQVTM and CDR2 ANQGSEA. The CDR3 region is CSVPTNNEQFF. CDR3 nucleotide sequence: TGCAGCGTCCCAACTAACAATGAGCAGTTCTTC.

The CDR3 region is CASSLGTRSYEQYF. As DNA, the CDR3 is TGTGCCAGCAGCTTAGGGACGAGATCCTACGAGCAGTACTTC. The chain links TRBV7-8 to TRBJ2-7; unclear D gene. Germline V lookup: CDR1 SGHVS, CDR2 FQNEAQ. The CDR3 consists of 14 residues. Between the trimmed V and J ends, which lost 1 base and 1 base, there was a span of 8 bases.

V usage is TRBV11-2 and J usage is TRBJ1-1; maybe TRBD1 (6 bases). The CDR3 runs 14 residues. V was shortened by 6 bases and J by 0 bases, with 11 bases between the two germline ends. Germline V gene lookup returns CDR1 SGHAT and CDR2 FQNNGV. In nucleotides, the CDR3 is TGTGCCAGCAGATACAGGGCGCTGAACACTGAAGCTTTCTTT. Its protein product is CASRYRALNTEAFF.

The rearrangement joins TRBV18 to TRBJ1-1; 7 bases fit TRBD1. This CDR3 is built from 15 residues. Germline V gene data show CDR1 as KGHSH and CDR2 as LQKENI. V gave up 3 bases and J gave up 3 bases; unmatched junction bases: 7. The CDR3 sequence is CASSPLQGRDTEAFF. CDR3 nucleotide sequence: TGTGCCAGCTCACCTCTACAGGGGCGAGACACTGAAGCTTTCTTT.

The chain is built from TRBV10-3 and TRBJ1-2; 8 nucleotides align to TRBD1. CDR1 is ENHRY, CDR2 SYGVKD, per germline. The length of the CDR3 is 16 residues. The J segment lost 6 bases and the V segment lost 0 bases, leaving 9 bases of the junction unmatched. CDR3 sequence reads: CAISESTGAGRDGYTF. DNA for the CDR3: TGTGCCATCAGTGAGTCGACAGGGGCAGGGAGAGATGGCTACACCTTC.

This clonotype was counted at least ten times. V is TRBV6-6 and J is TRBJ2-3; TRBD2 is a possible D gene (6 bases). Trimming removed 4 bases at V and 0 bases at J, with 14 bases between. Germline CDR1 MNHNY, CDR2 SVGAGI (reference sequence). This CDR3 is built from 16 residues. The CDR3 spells CASSSPGLASTDTQYF. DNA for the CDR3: TGTGCCAGCAGTTCCCCTGGGCTAGCGAGCACAGATACGCAGTATTTT.

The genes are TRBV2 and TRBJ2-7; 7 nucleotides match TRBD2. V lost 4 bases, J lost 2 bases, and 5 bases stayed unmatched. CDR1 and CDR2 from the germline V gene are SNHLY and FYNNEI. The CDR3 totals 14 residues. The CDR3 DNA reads TGTGCCAGCAGTGGAATGGCGGGGGCCTACGAGCAGTACTTC. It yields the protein CASSGMAGAYEQYF.

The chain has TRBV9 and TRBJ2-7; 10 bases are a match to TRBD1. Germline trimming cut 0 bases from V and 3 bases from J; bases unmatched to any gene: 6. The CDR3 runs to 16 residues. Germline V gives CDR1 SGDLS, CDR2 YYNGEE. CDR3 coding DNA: TGTGCCAGCAGCGTAGACTCCGGGACAGGGGTCTACGAGCAGTACTTC. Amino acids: CASSVDSGTGVYEQYF.

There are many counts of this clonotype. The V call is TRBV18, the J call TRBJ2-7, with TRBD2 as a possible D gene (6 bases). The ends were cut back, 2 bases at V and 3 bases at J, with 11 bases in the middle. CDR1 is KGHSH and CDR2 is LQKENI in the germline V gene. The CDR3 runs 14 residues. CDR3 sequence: CASSPGDWDYEQYF. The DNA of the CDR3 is TGTGCCAGCTCACCAGGGGACTGGGACTACGAGCAGTACTTC.

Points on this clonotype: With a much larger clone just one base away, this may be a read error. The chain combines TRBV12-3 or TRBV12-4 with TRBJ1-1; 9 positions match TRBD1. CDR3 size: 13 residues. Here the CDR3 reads CASNDRGAPEASF. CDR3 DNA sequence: TGTGCCAGCAACGACAGGGGGGCCCCTGAAGCTTCCTTT.

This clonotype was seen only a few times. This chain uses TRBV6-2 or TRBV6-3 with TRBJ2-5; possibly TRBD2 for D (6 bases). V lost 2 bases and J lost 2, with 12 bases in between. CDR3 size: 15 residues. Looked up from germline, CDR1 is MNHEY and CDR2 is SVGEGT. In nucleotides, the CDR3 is TGTGCCAGCAGTTACGCAAGGGGACTTCAAGAGACCCAGTACTTC. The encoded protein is CASSYARGLQETQYF.

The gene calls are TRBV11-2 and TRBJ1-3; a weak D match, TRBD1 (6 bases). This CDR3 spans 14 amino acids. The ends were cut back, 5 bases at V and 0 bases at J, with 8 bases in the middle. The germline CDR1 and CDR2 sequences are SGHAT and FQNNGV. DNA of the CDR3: TGTGCCAGCAGCCCAGGGGACTCTGGAAACACCATATATTTT. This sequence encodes CASSPGDSGNTIYF.

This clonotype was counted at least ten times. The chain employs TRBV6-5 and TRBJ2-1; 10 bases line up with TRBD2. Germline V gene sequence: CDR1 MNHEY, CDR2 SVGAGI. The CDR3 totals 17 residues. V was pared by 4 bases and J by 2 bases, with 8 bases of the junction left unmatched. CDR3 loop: CASSSQLAGGTYNEQFF. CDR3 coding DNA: TGTGCCAGCAGTTCGCAGTTAGCGGGGGGTACCTACAATGAGCAGTTCTTC.

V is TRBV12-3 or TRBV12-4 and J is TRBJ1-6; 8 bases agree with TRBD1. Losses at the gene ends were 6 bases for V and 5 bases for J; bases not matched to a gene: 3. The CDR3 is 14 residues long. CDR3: CASRGTGDNSPLHF. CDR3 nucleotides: TGTGCCAGCAGGGGGACAGGCGATAATTCACCCCTCCACTTT.

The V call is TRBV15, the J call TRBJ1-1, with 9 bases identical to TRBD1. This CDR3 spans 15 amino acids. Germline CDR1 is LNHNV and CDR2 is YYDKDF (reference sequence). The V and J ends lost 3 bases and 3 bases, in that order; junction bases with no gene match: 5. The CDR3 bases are TGTGCCACCAGCAGGGGGGACAGGGCGGACACTGAAGCTTTCTTT. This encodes CATSRGDRADTEAFF.

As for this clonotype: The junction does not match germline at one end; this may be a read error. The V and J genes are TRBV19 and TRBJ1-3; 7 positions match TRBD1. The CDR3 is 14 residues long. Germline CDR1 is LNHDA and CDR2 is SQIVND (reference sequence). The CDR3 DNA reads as TGTACCATGTGGACAGGTGGAATTGGAAACGCCATATATTTT. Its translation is CTMWTGGIGNAIYF.

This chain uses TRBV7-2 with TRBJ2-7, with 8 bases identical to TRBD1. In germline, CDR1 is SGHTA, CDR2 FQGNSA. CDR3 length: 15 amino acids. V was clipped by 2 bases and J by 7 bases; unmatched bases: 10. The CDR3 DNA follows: TGTGCCAGCAGCTTATCGAGACAGGGGTGGTGGGAGCAGTACTTC. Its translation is CASSLSRQGWWEQYF.

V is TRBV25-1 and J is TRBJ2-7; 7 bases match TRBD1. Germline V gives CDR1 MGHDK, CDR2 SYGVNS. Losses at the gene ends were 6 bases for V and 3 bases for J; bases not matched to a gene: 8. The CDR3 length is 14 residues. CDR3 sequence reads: CASRLTGSNYEQYF. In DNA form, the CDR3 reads TGTGCCAGCAGATTGACAGGGAGTAACTACGAGCAGTACTTC.

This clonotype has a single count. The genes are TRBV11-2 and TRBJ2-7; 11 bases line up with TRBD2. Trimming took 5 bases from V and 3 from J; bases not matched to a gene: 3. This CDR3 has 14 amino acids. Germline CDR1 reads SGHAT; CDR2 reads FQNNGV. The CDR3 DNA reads TGTGCCAGCAGCACGGGACTAGCGGACTACGAGCAGTACGTC. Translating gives CASSTGLADYEQYV.

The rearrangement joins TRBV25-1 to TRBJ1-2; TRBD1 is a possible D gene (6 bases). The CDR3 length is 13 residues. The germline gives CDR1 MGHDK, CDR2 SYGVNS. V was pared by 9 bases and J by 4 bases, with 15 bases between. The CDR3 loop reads CASRRTEGYGYTF. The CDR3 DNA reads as TGTGCCAGTAGAAGGACAGAAGGCTATGGCTACACCTTC.

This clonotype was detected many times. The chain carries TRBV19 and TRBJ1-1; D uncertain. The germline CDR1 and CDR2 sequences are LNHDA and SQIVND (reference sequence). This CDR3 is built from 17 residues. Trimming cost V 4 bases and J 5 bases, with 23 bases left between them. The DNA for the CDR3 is TGTGCCAGTAGTACCACCTTGAAGGGTGCGACGGGGACTGAAGCTTTCTTT. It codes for CASSTTLKGATGTEAFF.

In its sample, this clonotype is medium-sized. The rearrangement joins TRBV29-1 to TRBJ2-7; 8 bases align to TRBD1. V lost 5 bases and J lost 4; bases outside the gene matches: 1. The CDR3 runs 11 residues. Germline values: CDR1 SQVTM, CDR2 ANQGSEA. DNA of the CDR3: TGCAGCGTTACAGGGGGGTACGAGCAGTACTTC. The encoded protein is CSVTGGYEQYF.

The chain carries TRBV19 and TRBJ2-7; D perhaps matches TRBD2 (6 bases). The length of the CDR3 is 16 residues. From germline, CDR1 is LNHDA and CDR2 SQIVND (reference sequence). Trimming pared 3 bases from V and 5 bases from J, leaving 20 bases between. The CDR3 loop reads CASSMKQRGSSDEQYF. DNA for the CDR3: TGTGCCAGTAGTATGAAGCAACGGGGGAGTTCGGACGAGCAGTACTTC.

CDR3: CASSQDGTNRNEQFF. As DNA, the CDR3 is TGCGCCAGCAGCCAAGACGGGACCAACCGCAATGAGCAGTTCTTC. The chain links TRBV4-1 to TRBJ2-1, with D tentatively TRBD1 or TRBD2 (5 bases each). Looked up from germline, CDR1 is MGHRA and CDR2 is YSYEKL. This CDR3 is 15 amino acids long. The germline V and J ends were trimmed by 0 bases and 6 bases, with 12 bases remaining between them.

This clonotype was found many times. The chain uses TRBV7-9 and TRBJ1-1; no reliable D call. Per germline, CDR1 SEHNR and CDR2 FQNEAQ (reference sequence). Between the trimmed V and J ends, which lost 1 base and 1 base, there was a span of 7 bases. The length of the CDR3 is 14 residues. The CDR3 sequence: CASSLETPNTEAFF. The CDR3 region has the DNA TGTGCCAGCAGCTTAGAGACTCCGAACACTGAAGCTTTCTTT.

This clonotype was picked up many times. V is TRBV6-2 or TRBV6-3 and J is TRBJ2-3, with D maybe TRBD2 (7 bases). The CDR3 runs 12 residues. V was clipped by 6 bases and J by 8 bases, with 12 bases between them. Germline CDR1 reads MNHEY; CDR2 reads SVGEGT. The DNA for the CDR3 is TGTGCCAGCAGCGGAGGGGGGGGTACGCAGTATTTT. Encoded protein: CASSGGGGTQYF.

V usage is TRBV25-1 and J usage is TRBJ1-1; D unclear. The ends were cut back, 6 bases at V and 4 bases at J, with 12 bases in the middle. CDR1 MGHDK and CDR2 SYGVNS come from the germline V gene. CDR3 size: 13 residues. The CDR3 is CASRKGTITEAFF. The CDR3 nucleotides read TGTGCCAGCAGAAAAGGCACCATCACTGAAGCTTTCTTT.

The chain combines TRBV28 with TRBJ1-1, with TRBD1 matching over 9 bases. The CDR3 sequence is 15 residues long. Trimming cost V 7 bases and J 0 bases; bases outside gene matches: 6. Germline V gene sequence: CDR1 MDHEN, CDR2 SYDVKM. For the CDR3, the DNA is TGTGCCAGCACCTCGGGACAGGGTATGAACACTGAAGCTTTCTTT. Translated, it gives CASTSGQGMNTEAFF.

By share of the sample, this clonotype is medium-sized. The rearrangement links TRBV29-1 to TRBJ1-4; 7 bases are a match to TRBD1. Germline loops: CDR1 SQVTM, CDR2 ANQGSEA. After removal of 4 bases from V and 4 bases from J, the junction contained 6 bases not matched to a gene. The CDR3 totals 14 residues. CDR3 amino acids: CSVAGGQGNEKLFF. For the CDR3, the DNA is TGCAGCGTTGCAGGGGGGCAGGGTAATGAAAAACTGTTTTTT.

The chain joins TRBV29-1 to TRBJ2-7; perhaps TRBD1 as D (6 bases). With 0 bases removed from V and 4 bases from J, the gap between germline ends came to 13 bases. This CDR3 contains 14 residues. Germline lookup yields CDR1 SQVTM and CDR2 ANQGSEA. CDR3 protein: CSVEDYRASYEQYF. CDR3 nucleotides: TGCAGCGTTGAAGATTACAGGGCTAGTTACGAGCAGTACTTC.

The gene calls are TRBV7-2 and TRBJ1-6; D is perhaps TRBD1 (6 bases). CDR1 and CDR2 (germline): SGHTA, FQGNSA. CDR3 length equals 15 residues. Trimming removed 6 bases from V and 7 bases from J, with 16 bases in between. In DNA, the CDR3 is TGTGCCAGCAGTCCTAGCGGGGGGCAAAATTCACCCCTCCACTTT. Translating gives CASSPSGGQNSPLHF.

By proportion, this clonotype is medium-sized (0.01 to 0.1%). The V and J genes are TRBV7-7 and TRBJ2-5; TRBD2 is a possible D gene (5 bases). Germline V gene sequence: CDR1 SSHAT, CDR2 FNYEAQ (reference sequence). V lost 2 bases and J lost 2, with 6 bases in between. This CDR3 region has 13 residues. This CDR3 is CASSLSGQETQYF. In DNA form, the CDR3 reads TGTGCCAGCAGCTTATCGGGACAAGAGACCCAGTACTTC.